Below, one T cell receptor beta chain is given with its context. The antigen this receptor binds is unknown. No base quality values were provided; no much bigger clone lies one nucleotide off. These data originate in a study of shared clonotypes between healthy human individuals (dated by TCRdb to 2020 to 2022). Background for the entire study: A couple of women and a few men aged 18 to 49 years were included in the cohort. For each donor, three plates each were used for CD4 naive and CD4 memory, two plates were used for CD8 naive, and one plate was used for CD8 memory. To estimate repertoire size and how much clonotype sharing occurs between individuals, the study deeply sequenced the blood TCR repertoires of a handful of healthy adults. Libraries were prepared and TCR repertoires were sequenced by different laboratories using diverse techniques, in order to increase sequencing depth and limit assay-specific biases. Per donor, leukapheresis produced somewhere between about 0.8 and 9.5 billion PBMCs.

The research as a whole found: Sampling was restricted to blood, and TCR repertoires in tissue are likely to differ from TCR repertoires in blood. Naive subsets generally had larger estimated clonotype richness than memory subsets. Across a few donors, roughly 5% of naive CD4, roughly 3.8% of naive CD8, around 2.5% of memory CD4, and approximately 0.4% of memory CD8 clonotypes were shared. Based on pairwise subsampling, the degree of clonotype sharing among donors was expected to be affected by sequencing depth. Clonotypes shared by all four sorted-subset donors showed higher generation probabilities than non-shared clonotypes. The genetic and exposure-history diversity represented was limited by the small number of donors. Even with the large sequencing depth, rarefaction of the sorted-subset datasets indicated that sequencing was incomplete.

CD8 naive samples were obtained by positive selection for CCR7 among CD45RO-negative cells, yielding a CD45RA+CCR7+ population from which TemRA cells were excluded. Donors were healthy HIV-negative adults with no recently reported acute infections or vaccinations. Every donor was a Caucasian adult living in Nashville, Tennessee, USA. Blood was obtained by leukapheresis, after which PBMCs were separated by Ficoll-Histopaque density gradient centrifugation and cryopreserved in liquid nitrogen vapor phase. Purity and quantity of every magnetically sorted T cell population were checked by analytical flow cytometry. Each sorted fraction had its genomic DNA isolated and then quantified by UV absorbance on a Nanodrop 2000c. For CDR1 and CDR2, the germline V gene (reference sequence) lists SEHNR and FQNEAQ. The germline V and J ends show losses of 2 bases and 8 bases respectively, and no gene match explains 6 bases of the junction. From the cysteine through the phenylalanine, the CDR3 covers 15 amino acids. Only the CDR3 region is kept as DNA, spanning 45 bases read in frame from base 1.

Using the deep immunoSEQ assay, multiplex PCR amplified TCR CDR3 regions from genomic DNA. Extracted genomic DNA from each cell subset was spread evenly across all wells of several immunoSEQ 96-well plates, with each plate serving as a replicate. For sorted subsets, each replicate PCR was loaded with 200 ng genomic DNA, equivalent to about 30,000 T cell genomes. Purified libraries were measured with a Qubit 3.0 fluorometer, size-checked on a Bioanalyzer 2100, and measured again with the KAPA Library Quantification kit. Every immunoSEQ 96-well plate was sequenced on a dedicated single-read 150-cycle Illumina NextSeq 550 flow cell. Concerning the study's data processing: Because the immunoSEQ output included only junctional sequences and no quality scores, the filtering could not be the same as the filtering used for full-length reads. Sequences were annotated with PyIR, a Python wrapper for IgBLAST v1.9, and V/J genes and CDR3 were assigned using IMGT germline references. Reads with weak V/J assignments (E-value above 1e-6), missing CDR3, stop codons, out-of-frame junctions, or ambiguous translated residues were removed. V3J clonotypes were defined as sequences sharing the same inferred V gene, J gene, and CDR3 amino acid sequence. Percentage overlap between repertoires was computed as shared unique clonotypes divided by the size of the smaller repertoire. Repertoire richness was assessed with RTK rarefaction, the Chao1 estimator, and Recon v2.1 estimates of unobserved clonotypes. OLGA was used to compute generation probabilities for all TCRbeta clonotypes that the gDNA method yielded from several donors. Imported from immuneACCESS, the table was reduced by TCRdb to in-frame sequences with V and J called. These copies leave out some clones; in studies compared against another copy, an unresolved V gene accounts for under half, and the cause of the remainder is not known. V and J calls and clone size are as listed in that table; D and trimming were resolved from the DNA. The sample records approximately 2,200,000 clones, about 92% of which are singletons. The top ten constitute roughly 1.8% of the sample.

The chain uses TRBV7-9 and TRBJ2-1; 10 central bases correspond to TRBD1. Material: naive CD8+ T cells from PBMCs. The cell subset or site label on this specimen signifies: CD45RA+CCR7+. This sequence was found in a man aged 18 to 35 in good health. Some clones in this sample may be carry-over from other donors' samples. DNA sequence: TGTGCCAGCAGCTTATCGGGACAGGGGAACGATGAGCAGTTCTTC. The translation is CASSLSGQGNDEQFF. The full variable domain, with segments outside the CDR3 supplied by the reference TRBV7-9 and TRBJ2-1 proteins, appears as DTGVSQNPRHKITKRGQNVTFRCDPISEHNRLYWYRQTLGQGPEFLTYFQNEAQLEKSRLLSDRFSAERPKGSFSTLEIQRTEQGDSAMYLCASSLSGQGNDEQFFGPGTRLTVL.